The clone carrying this TCR beta chain occurred a few times. In germline, CDR1 is WNHNN, CDR2 SYGVQD (reference sequence). V gave up 4 bases and J gave up 3 bases; unmatched junction bases: 0. The CDR3 sequence is 14 residues long. This sample was taken from a study of PD-1 blockade in mismatch repair-deficient tumors. Clones were read by immunoSEQ multiplex PCR, and TCRdb kept only the in-frame ones, dropping some. The sample carries about 67,000 clones, 70% to 80% recorded once. The sample in question was peripheral blood, obtained 2 weeks after starting pembrolizumab. This rearrangement joins TRBV10-1 to TRBJ2-2, with 9 bases identical to TRBD2. The source of this sequence is an adult with mismatch repair-deficient cancer. The CDR3 here is CASSASGDTGELFF. CDR3 in DNA: TGCGCCAGCAGTGCTAGCGGGGACACCGGGGAGCTGTTTTTT.